These T cell receptor beta chains were read from a single sample in a study of Graves' ophthalmopathy and Graves' hyperthyroidism. TCRdb reprocessed the multiplex PCR reads with MiXCR, giving one entry per CDR3 protein. Of hundreds of thousands of distinct CDR3 sequences listed, 40% are singletons. The sequenced sample consisted of peripheral blood. These receptors all come from an adult man with Graves' ophthalmopathy. The CDR3 runs from the conserved cysteine through the conserved F or W. The D gene is left open where the match is weak. Some rows have no size entry. The others give once, few or many, or a class for an expanded clone.

J: TRBJ1-2
D: .
size: few
V: TRBV10-3
CDR3: CASSLDSLRANYGYTF
DNA: TGTGCCAGCAGCCTTGACAGCCTCAGAGCTAACTATGGCTACACCTTC

J: TRBJ2-5
D: .
size: few
V: TRBV20-1
CDR3: CSARVWREETQYF
DNA: TGCAGTGCTAGAGTATGGCGGGAAGAGACCCAGTACTTC

J: TRBJ2-5
D: .
size: many
V: TRBV12-3/TRBV12-4
CDR3: CASSPSGLGGETQYF
DNA: TGTGCCAGCAGTCCCTCGGGTCTAGGGGGTGAGACCCAGTACTTC

J: TRBJ2-7
D: TRBD1
size: .
V: TRBV2
CDR3: CASSSLRDRGASYEQYF
DNA: TGTGCCAGCAGTTCGCTCCGGGACAGGGGGGCGAGCTACGAGCAGTACTTC

J: TRBJ1-2
D: .
size: many
V: TRBV19
CDR3: CASSTPGANYGYTF
DNA: TGTGCCAGTAGTACCCCAGGAGCTAACTATGGCTACACCTTC

J: TRBJ2-5
D: TRBD1
size: .
V: TRBV12-3/TRBV12-4
CDR3: CASSLGTGAGATQYF
DNA: TGTGCCAGCAGTTTAGGGACAGGGGCCGGGGCGACCCAGTACTTC

J: TRBJ2-7
D: TRBD1
size: few
V: TRBV20-1
CDR3: CSASITDRGYEQYF
DNA: TGCAGTGCTAGTATAACGGACAGGGGTTACGAGCAGTACTTC

J: TRBJ2-5
D: .
size: many
V: TRBV5-1
CDR3: CASSLGTGLETQYF
DNA: TGCGCCAGCAGCTTGGGAACTGGGCTTGAGACCCAGTACTTC

J: TRBJ2-7
D: .
size: .
V: TRBV15
CDR3: CATSRDRDTQWEQYF
DNA: TGTGCCACCAGCAGAGACCGGGACACACAATGGGAGCAGTACTTC

J: TRBJ2-2
D: .
size: once
V: TRBV25-1
CDR3: CASFGGELFF
DNA: TGTGCCAGCTTTGGCGGGGAGCTGTTTTTT

J: TRBJ2-1
D: .
size: .
V: TRBV14
CDR3: CASSQLASGEQFF
DNA: TGTGCCAGCAGCCAACTAGCTTCGGGTGAGCAGTTCTTC

J: TRBJ1-2
D: .
size: .
V: TRBV7-6
CDR3: CASSTRGSYGYTF
DNA: TGTGCCAGCAGCACCAGGGGTAGCTATGGCTACACCTTC

J: TRBJ2-5
D: TRBD1
size: .
V: TRBV25-1
CDR3: CASSLKSTGGIQETQYF
DNA: TGTGCCAGCAGTTTAAAAAGTACAGGGGGAATCCAAGAGACCCAGTACTTC

J: TRBJ1-1
D: .
size: few
V: TRBV20-1
CDR3: CSARVRGGGRMNTEAFF
DNA: TGCAGTGCTAGAGTCAGAGGCGGGGGACGAATGAACACTGAAGCTTTCTTT

J: TRBJ2-5
D: .
size: many
V: TRBV24-1
CDR3: CATSVSTPGAQYF
DNA: TGTGCCACCAGTGTGTCTACCCCAGGGGCCCAGTACTTC

J: TRBJ2-7
D: TRBD2
size: few
V: TRBV29-1
CDR3: CSVELAGNEQYF
DNA: TGCAGCGTTGAACTAGCGGGGAACGAGCAGTACTTC

J: TRBJ1-6
D: .
size: .
V: TRBV5-6
CDR3: CASSLDRKSSYNSPLHF
DNA: TGTGCCAGCAGCCTGGACAGAAAGAGCTCCTATAATTCACCCCTCCACTTT

J: TRBJ1-6
D: .
size: .
V: TRBV7-8
CDR3: CASSQEAGEGSPLHF
DNA: TGCGCCAGCAGCCAAGAGGCGGGAGAGGGTTCACCCCTCCACTTT

J: TRBJ1-2
D: TRBD1
size: .
V: TRBV29-1
CDR3: CSAELTGTGEPYGYTF
DNA: TGCAGCGCCGAATTAACCGGGACAGGGGAGCCCTATGGCTACACCTTC

J: TRBJ2-2
D: .
size: few
V: TRBV7-9
CDR3: CASSLGGRTGELFF
DNA: TGTGCCAGCAGTTTAGGGGGTCGGACCGGGGAGCTGTTTTTT

J: TRBJ1-5
D: .
size: many
V: TRBV12-3/TRBV12-4
CDR3: CASSLKVNQPQHF
DNA: TGTGCCAGCAGTTTAAAGGTAAATCAGCCCCAGCATTTT

J: TRBJ2-4
D: .
size: .
V: TRBV10-3
CDR3: CAISEGPLKNFQYF
DNA: TGTGCCATCAGTGAAGGGCCGCTAAAAAACTTTCAGTACTTC

J: TRBJ1-4
D: TRBD1
size: .
V: TRBV20-1
CDR3: CSATGTAVATNEKLFF
DNA: TGCAGTGCTACCGGGACAGCGGTCGCAACTAATGAAAAACTGTTTTTT

J: TRBJ2-7
D: TRBD2
size: few
V: TRBV7-2
CDR3: CASRQAGTYEQYF
DNA: TGTGCCAGCAGACAAGCGGGGACCTACGAGCAGTACTTC

J: TRBJ2-7
D: .
size: many
V: TRBV29-1
CDR3: CSVETSLKQYF
DNA: TGCAGCGTCGAAACAAGCCTGAAGCAGTACTTC

J: TRBJ2-5
D: TRBD1
size: few
V: TRBV5-5
CDR3: CASWTGPQETQYF
DNA: TGTGCCAGCTGGACAGGGCCTCAAGAGACCCAGTACTTC

J: TRBJ2-7
D: TRBD1
size: few
V: TRBV11-2
CDR3: CASSSTGVSYEQYF
DNA: TGTGCCAGCAGCTCTACAGGGGTCTCATACGAGCAGTACTTC

J: TRBJ1-2
D: .
size: many
V: TRBV5-1
CDR3: CASSKAANYGYTF
DNA: TGCGCCAGCAGCAAGGCAGCTAACTATGGCTACACCTTC

J: TRBJ1-5
D: .
size: .
V: TRBV2
CDR3: CAWSERVGQPQHF
DNA: TGTGCCTGGAGTGAACGGGTTGGACAGCCCCAGCATTTT

J: TRBJ1-2
D: .
size: few
V: TRBV20-1
CDR3: CSARDGEDYTF
DNA: TGCAGTGCTAGGGACGGGGAAGACTACACCTTC

J: TRBJ1-1
D: .
size: many
V: TRBV29-1
CDR3: CSVVTGRSTEAFF
DNA: TGCAGCGTTGTCACGGGAAGGTCGACTGAAGCTTTCTTT

J: TRBJ2-6
D: TRBD2
size: few
V: TRBV11-1
CDR3: CASSFSSNGTSRPSGANVLTF
DNA: TGTGCCAGCAGCTTTTCGTCGAACGGGACTAGCAGGCCCTCTGGGGCCAACGTCCTGACTTTC

J: TRBJ1-2
D: .
size: many
V: TRBV29-1
CDR3: CSVARVGSYGYTF
DNA: TGCAGCGTCGCCCGAGTGGGGTCCTATGGCTACACCTTC

J: TRBJ2-2
D: TRBD2
size: .
V: TRBV9
CDR3: CASSVALAGRNAGELFF
DNA: TGTGCCAGCAGCGTTGCCCTAGCGGGAAGGAATGCCGGGGAGCTGTTTTTT

J: TRBJ2-6
D: TRBD1
size: .
V: TRBV29-1
CDR3: CSVVTGDGANVLTF
DNA: TGCAGCGTTGTAACAGGGGATGGGGCCAACGTCCTGACTTTC

J: TRBJ1-6
D: .
size: many
V: TRBV25-1
CDR3: CASSPGRPGSPLHF
DNA: TGTGCCAGCAGCCCGGGACGGCCAGGTTCACCCCTCCACTTT

J: TRBJ2-6
D: .
size: .
V: TRBV7-9
CDR3: CASSPLGVSGANVLTF
DNA: TGTGCCAGCAGCCCCCTTGGGGTCTCTGGGGCCAACGTCCTGACTTTC

J: TRBJ2-5
D: TRBD1
size: many
V: TRBV15
CDR3: CATSRLGQGETQYF
DNA: TGTGCCACCAGCAGACTCGGACAGGGAGAGACCCAGTACTTC

J: TRBJ1-5
D: .
size: .
V: TRBV25-1
CDR3: CASSTATDSVGHINQPQHF
DNA: TGTGCCAGCAGTACCGCCACGGACAGCGTCGGACACATCAATCAGCCCCAGCATTTT

J: TRBJ2-5
D: .
size: .
V: TRBV29-1
CDR3: CSVEWIGQETQYF
DNA: TGCAGCGTTGAATGGATAGGACAGGAGACCCAGTACTTC

J: TRBJ1-5
D: .
size: few
V: TRBV11-2
CDR3: CASSLDVTGDQPQHF
DNA: TGTGCCAGCAGCTTAGACGTGACAGGAGATCAGCCCCAGCATTTT

J: TRBJ1-2
D: TRBD1
size: few
V: TRBV6-5
CDR3: CASKGAPGYTF
DNA: TGTGCCAGCAAGGGGGCTCCTGGCTACACCTTC

J: TRBJ1-2
D: .
size: many
V: TRBV9
CDR3: CASSDGPANYGYTF
DNA: TGTGCCAGCAGCGACGGGCCAGCTAACTATGGCTACACCTTC

J: TRBJ1-2
D: TRBD1
size: many
V: TRBV7-2
CDR3: CASSLGTGGRNGYTF
DNA: TGTGCCAGCAGCTTAGGGACAGGAGGTCGGAATGGCTACACCTTC

J: TRBJ2-2
D: .
size: few
V: TRBV20-1
CDR3: CSAARDSRGGELFF
DNA: TGCAGTGCTGCACGGGACTCGAGGGGCGGGGAGCTGTTTTTT

J: TRBJ2-2
D: TRBD1
size: .
V: TRBV9
CDR3: CASSPPTGDNTGELFF
DNA: TGTGCCAGCAGCCCTCCGACAGGGGATAACACCGGGGAGCTGTTTTTT

J: TRBJ2-6
D: .
size: .
V: TRBV10-1
CDR3: CASSAGGLMSTGANVLTF
DNA: TGCGCCAGCAGTGCCGGGGGTCTTATGAGCACTGGGGCCAACGTCCTGACTTTC

J: TRBJ2-7
D: .
size: .
V: TRBV19
CDR3: CASSEGRGLIYEQYF
DNA: TGTGCCAGCAGTGAAGGGAGGGGGCTGATCTACGAGCAGTACTTC

J: TRBJ2-7
D: .
size: many
V: TRBV10-2
CDR3: CASKDGYEQYF
DNA: TGCGCCAGCAAGGACGGCTACGAGCAGTACTTC

J: TRBJ1-6
D: .
size: many
V: TRBV6-6
CDR3: CASSLDRKANSPLHF
DNA: TGTGCCAGCAGCCTAGACAGAAAAGCTAATTCACCCCTCCACTTT

J: TRBJ1-5
D: .
size: many
V: TRBV19
CDR3: CASSIQTHQPQHF
DNA: TGTGCCAGTAGTATACAGACTCATCAGCCCCAGCATTTT

J: TRBJ2-5
D: TRBD2
size: many
V: TRBV2
CDR3: CASSEVREVMYF
DNA: TGTGCCAGCAGTGAAGTGCGGGAGGTGATGTACTTC

J: TRBJ2-7
D: .
size: many
V: TRBV29-1
CDR3: CSASVARDSYEQYF
DNA: TGCAGCGCGAGCGTAGCGCGCGATTCCTACGAGCAGTACTTC

J: TRBJ2-3
D: .
size: .
V: TRBV10-3
CDR3: CASSYSLTLVTDTQYF
DNA: TGTGCCAGCAGTTACAGTCTTACCCTCGTCACAGATACGCAGTATTTT

J: TRBJ1-2
D: .
size: many
V: TRBV12-3/TRBV12-4
CDR3: CASSFSRGLGYTF
DNA: TGTGCCAGCAGTTTCTCCCGGGGGCTCGGCTACACCTTC

J: TRBJ1-2
D: .
size: few
V: TRBV5-5
CDR3: CASSLYLQAVRGYTF
DNA: TGTGCCAGCAGCTTGTATCTGCAGGCGGTTAGGGGCTACACCTTC

J: TRBJ1-2
D: .
size: .
V: TRBV7-2
CDR3: CASSLGPPSAGAGGYTF
DNA: TGTGCCAGCAGCTTAGGACCCCCGAGCGCGGGGGCCGGAGGCTACACCTTC

J: TRBJ2-7
D: TRBD1
size: many
V: TRBV7-6
CDR3: CASSVRDRGGYEQYF
DNA: TGTGCCAGCAGCGTCCGGGACAGGGGTGGCTACGAGCAGTACTTC